These T cell receptor beta chains were read from a single sample in a study of preoperative IRX-2 immunotherapy in early breast cancer. TCRdb's copy holds only in-frame clones and misses some; the assay was immunoSEQ multiplex PCR. The repertoire holds fewer than 70,000 clones, around 94% seen once, with roughly 1.5% in the top ten. The sample was collected from a patient treated with IRX-2 immunotherapy. These receptors were taken from a human donor with breast cancer. The CDR3 runs from the conserved cysteine through the conserved F or W. The D gene is left open where the match is weak. The size entry is marked missing in some rows and otherwise reads once, few, many or a size class.

-,-,TRBJ2-1,TRBV11-2,CASSLAPPVGEQFF,TGTGCCAGCAGCCTAGCCCCCCCTGTGGGTGAGCAGTTCTTC
-,-,TRBJ1-1,TRBV7-9,CASSLVIRTTLRMNTEAFF,TGTGCCAGCAGCTTAGTGATACGGACGACACTTCGGATGAACACTGAAGCTTTCTTT
-,-,TRBJ1-1,TRBV13,CASSGRGFSPEAFF,TGTGCCAGCTCCGGGCGGGGGTTTTCCCCTGAAGCTTTCTTT
-,-,TRBJ2-5,TRBV6-6,CASSYSAETQYF,TGTGCCAGCAGTTACTCAGCGGAGACCCAGTACTTC
-,TRBD1,TRBJ2-7,TRBV7-2,CASSYRTGVAEQYF,TGTGCCAGCAGCTATCGGACAGGGGTAGCCGAGCAGTACTTC
-,TRBD1,TRBJ2-7,TRBV10-3,CAISDQWGQKNEQYF,TGTGCCATCAGTGACCAATGGGGACAGAAGAACGAGCAGTACTTC
-,-,TRBJ2-5,TRBV7-9,CASSLWKSETQYF,TGTGCCAGCAGCTTGTGGAAGTCGGAGACCCAGTACTTC
-,TRBD1,TRBJ1-1,TRBV6-8,CATLTGTEILNTEAFF,TGTGCCACCTTAACGGGGACAGAGATTCTGAACACTGAAGCTTTCTTT
-,-,TRBJ1-1,TRBV13,CASSLLASNTEAFF,TGTGCCAGCAGCTTATTGGCATCGAACACTGAAGCTTTCTTT
-,TRBD1,TRBJ1-5,TRBV10-2,CASSVRQGDYQPQHF,TGCGCCAGCAGTGTTCGACAGGGGGATTACCAGCCCCAGCATTTT
-,-,TRBJ1-1,TRBV7-3,CASSLAGVGYTEAFF,TGTGCCAGCAGCTTAGCTGGGGTTGGGTACACTGAAGCTTTCTTT
few,-,TRBJ1-3,TRBV10-1,CASRLPGGNTIYF,TGCGCCAGCAGACTTCCCGGTGGGAACACCATATATTTT
-,TRBD2,TRBJ2-2,TRBV6-4,CASSVDGGTGELFF,TGTGCCAGCAGTGTTGACGGGGGGACCGGGGAGCTGTTTTTT
-,TRBD1,TRBJ1-1,TRBV7-8,CASSLVGQGLEAFF,TGTGCCAGCAGCTTAGTTGGACAGGGGCTTGAAGCTTTCTTT
-,TRBD2,TRBJ2-5,TRBV7-9,CASSKTGGAIYQETQYF,TGTGCCAGCAGCAAAACGGGGGGGGCCATTTACCAAGAGACCCAGTACTTC
-,-,TRBJ2-7,TRBV7-2,CASSLGGTYEQYF,TGTGCCAGCAGCTTAGGAGGGACCTACGAGCAGTACTTC
-,TRBD2,TRBJ2-1,TRBV7-9,CASSFPPLKREAGEQFF,TGTGCCAGCAGCTTCCCCCCCCTTAAGCGGGAGGCAGGCGAGCAGTTCTTC
-,TRBD1,TRBJ2-7,TRBV6-5,CASRSEDRGFYEQYF,TGTGCCAGCCGAAGCGAGGACAGGGGGTTTTACGAGCAGTACTTC
-,-,TRBJ1-4,TRBV7-9,CASSLAGGGVNEKLFF,TGTGCCAGCAGCTTAGCTGGCGGGGGAGTTAATGAAAAACTGTTTTTT
few,-,TRBJ2-1,TRBV11-2,CASSFHQNNNEQFF,TGTGCCAGCAGCTTCCATCAGAACAACAATGAGCAGTTCTTC
once,TRBD1,TRBJ2-2,TRBV5-6,CASSPGQGQVTGELFF,TGTGCCAGCAGCCCGGGACAGGGGCAAGTCACCGGGGAGCTGTTTTTT
-,TRBD1,TRBJ2-1,TRBV5-1,CASSPYPGTGLWEEQFF,TGCGCCAGCAGCCCGTACCCCGGGACAGGGTTGTGGGAGGAGCAGTTCTTC
-,-,TRBJ2-3,TRBV10-3,CASYWRDYTDTQYF,TGTGCCTCCTACTGGCGGGATTACACAGATACGCAGTATTTT
once,-,TRBJ2-5,TRBV9,CASSVTPGPLRAETQYF,TGTGCCAGCAGCGTAACACCCGGGCCACTTAGAGCGGAGACCCAGTACTTC